This T cell receptor beta chain emerged from a study of siplizumab effects on memory and regulatory T cells. General study points: Suppressive activity of Tregs proliferating in siplizumab cultures remained unconfirmed.

Germline V CDR1 and CDR2: SQVTM, ANQGSEA. 14 amino acids form the CDR3, both terminal residues included. The assay was immunoSEQ multiplex PCR, and TCRdb's table has in-frame clones only and misses some. Here the sample spans roughly 80,000 clones, 87% being singletons. This clone was observed a single time. What it binds is not known. The DNA is left out, because the CDR3 cannot be placed on it with certainty; the CDR3 is given as TCRdb lists it. This receptor was taken from a human donor in good health. Input material: Tregs sorted from blood. The J gene is TRBJ1-1, the V gene TRBV29-1; whether TRBD1, the table's D call, matches the DNA was not checked. This chain's CDR3 is CSVETWGQGAGLIF.